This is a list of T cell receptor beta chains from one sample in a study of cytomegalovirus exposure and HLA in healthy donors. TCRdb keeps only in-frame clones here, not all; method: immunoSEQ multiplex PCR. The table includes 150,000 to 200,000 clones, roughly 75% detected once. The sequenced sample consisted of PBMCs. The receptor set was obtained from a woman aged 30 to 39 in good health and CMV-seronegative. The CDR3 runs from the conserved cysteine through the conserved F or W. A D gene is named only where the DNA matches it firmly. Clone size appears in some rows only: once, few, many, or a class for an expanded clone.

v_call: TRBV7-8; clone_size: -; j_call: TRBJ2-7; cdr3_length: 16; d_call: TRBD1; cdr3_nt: TGTGCCAGCAGCTATGGTACAGGGGGTATATCCTACGAGCAGTACTTC; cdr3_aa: CASSYGTGGISYEQYF
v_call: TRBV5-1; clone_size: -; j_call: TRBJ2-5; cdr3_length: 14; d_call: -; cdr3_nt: TGCGCCAGCAGCAGGTCGGGGGACCAAGAGACCCAGTACTTC; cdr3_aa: CASSRSGDQETQYF
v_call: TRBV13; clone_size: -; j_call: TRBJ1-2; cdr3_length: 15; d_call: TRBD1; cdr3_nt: TGTGCCAGCAGCGAACAGGGGTTTGCGAACTATGGCTACACCTTC; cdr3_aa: CASSEQGFANYGYTF
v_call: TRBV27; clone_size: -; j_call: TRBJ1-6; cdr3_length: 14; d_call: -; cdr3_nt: TGTGCCAGCTTCGGCCAGGGCTATAATTCACCCCTCCACTTT; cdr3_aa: CASFGQGYNSPLHF
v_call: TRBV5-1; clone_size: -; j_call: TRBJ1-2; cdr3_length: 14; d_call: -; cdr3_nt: TGCGCCAGCAGCTTGGAGAGCCCTAACTATGGCTACACCTTC; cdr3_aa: CASSLESPNYGYTF
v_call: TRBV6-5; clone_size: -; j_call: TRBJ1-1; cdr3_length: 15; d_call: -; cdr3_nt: TGTGCCAGCAGTTACTCTGCCCAGGGGCGCACTGAAGCTTTCTTT; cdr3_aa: CASSYSAQGRTEAFF
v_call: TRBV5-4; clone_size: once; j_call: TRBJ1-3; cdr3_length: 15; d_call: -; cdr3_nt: TGTGCCAGCAGCTTGTTGGCAGGGGCTGGAAACACCATATATTTT; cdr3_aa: CASSLLAGAGNTIYF
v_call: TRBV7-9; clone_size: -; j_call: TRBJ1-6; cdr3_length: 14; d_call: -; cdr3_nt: TGTGCCACCGGTACGGGGGGATTTAATTCACCCCTCCACTTT; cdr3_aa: CATGTGGFNSPLHF
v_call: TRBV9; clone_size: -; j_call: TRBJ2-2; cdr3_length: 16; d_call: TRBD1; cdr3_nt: TGTGCCAGCAGCGCCGGACAGGGGGCGAACACCGGGGAGCTGTTTTTT; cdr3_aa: CASSAGQGANTGELFF
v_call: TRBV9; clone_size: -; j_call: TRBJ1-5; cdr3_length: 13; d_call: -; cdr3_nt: TGTGCCAGCAGCGACGGAGGTAATCAGCCCCAGCATTTT; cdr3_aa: CASSDGGNQPQHF
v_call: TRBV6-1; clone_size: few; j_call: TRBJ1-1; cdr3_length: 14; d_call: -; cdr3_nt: TGTGCCAGCAGTGAAGTAAGGAGGGGAGCTGAAGCTTTCTTT; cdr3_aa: CASSEVRRGAEAFF
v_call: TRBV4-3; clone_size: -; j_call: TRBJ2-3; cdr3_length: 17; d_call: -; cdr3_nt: TGCGCCAGCAGCCAAGCCCCACTAGGGGGAAGCACAGATACGCAGTATTTT; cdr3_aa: CASSQAPLGGSTDTQYF
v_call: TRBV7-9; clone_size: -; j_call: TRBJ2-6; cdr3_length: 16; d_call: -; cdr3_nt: TGTGCCAGCAGTTCGACAGGCCCGTCTGGGGCCAACGTCCTGACTTTC; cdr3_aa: CASSSTGPSGANVLTF
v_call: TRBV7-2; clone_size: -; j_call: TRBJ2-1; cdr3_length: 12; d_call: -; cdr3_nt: TGTGCCAGCAGCTTACCGCGAAATGAGCAGTTCTTC; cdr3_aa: CASSLPRNEQFF
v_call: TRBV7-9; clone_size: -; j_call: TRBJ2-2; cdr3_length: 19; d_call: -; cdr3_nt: TGTGCCAGCAGCTTCCAGGCTACTGGTGGGGGGATGAACACCGGGGAGCTGTTTTTT; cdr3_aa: CASSFQATGGGMNTGELFF
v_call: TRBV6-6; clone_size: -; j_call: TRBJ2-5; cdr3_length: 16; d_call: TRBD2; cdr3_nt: TGTGCCAGCACGGCTCTAGGACTAGGCGGCGCAGAGACCCAGTACTTC; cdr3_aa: CASTALGLGGAETQYF
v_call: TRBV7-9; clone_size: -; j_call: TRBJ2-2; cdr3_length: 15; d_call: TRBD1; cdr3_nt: TGTGCCAGCAGCCAACAGGGGACGGGGACCGGGGAACTGTTTTTT; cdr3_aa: CASSQQGTGTGELFF
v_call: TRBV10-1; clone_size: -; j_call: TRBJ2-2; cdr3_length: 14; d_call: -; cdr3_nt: TGCGCCAGCAGTGATACAGGGAACACCGGGGAGCTGTTTTTT; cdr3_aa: CASSDTGNTGELFF
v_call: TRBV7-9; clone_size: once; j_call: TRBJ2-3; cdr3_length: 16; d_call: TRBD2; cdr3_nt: TGTGCCAGCAGCTTGGGCGGGGGGAGAAACACAGATACGCAGTATTTT; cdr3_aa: CASSLGGGRNTDTQYF
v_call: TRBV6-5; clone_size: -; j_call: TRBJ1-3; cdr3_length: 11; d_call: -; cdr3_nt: TGTGCCAGCAGCCCAGGGGAAACCATATATTTT; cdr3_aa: CASSPGETIYF
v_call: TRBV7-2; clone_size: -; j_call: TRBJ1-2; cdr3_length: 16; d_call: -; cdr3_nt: TGTGCCAGCACAGCACAGGCATCACAGAAAAGCTATGGCTACACCTTC; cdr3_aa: CASTAQASQKSYGYTF
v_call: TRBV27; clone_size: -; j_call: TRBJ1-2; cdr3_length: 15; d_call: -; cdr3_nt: TGTGCCAGCAGTTTATGGGGCCGTTTTGTGAGTGGCTACACCTTC; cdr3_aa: CASSLWGRFVSGYTF
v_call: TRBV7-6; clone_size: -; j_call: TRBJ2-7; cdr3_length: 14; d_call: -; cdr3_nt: TGTGCCAGCAGCTTGGGCAGGGGCGGGAGCGAGCAGTACTTC; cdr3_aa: CASSLGRGGSEQYF
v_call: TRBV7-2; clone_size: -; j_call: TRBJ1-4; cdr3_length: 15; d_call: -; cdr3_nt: TGTGCCAGCAGCCTAAGATCCCGCGGGGAGGGAAAACTGTTTTTT; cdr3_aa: CASSLRSRGEGKLFF
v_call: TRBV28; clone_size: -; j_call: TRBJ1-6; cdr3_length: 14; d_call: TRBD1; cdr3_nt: TGTGCCAGCAGTAACCCAGGACAGGGTTCACCCCTCCACTTT; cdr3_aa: CASSNPGQGSPLHF
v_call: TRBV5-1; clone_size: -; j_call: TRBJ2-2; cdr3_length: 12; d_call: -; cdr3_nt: TGCGCCAGCGGGGGGTACACCGGGGAGCTGTTTTTT; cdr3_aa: CASGGYTGELFF
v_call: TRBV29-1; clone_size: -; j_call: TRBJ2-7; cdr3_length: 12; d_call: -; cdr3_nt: TGCAGCGCCCGGACACCTCCCTACGAGCAGTACTTC; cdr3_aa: CSARTPPYEQYF
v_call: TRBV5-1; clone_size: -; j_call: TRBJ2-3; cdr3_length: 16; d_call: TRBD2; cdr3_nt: TGCGCCAGCAGCTTGGGGGGACTAGCGGGCACAGATACGCAGTATTTT; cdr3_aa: CASSLGGLAGTDTQYF
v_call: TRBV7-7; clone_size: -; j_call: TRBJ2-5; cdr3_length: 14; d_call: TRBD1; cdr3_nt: TGTGCCAGCAGCGTCCAGGGGGCCCAAGAGACCCAGTACTTC; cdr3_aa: CASSVQGAQETQYF
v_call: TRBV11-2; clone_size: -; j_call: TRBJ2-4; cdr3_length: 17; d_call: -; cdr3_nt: TGTGCCAGCAACTTAGCCAGACTAGGGACAGCCAAAAACATTCAGTACTTC; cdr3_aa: CASNLARLGTAKNIQYF
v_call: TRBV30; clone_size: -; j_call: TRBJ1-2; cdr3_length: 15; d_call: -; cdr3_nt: TGTGCCTGGAGGAAGTGGACAAGGACGGACTATGGCTACACCTTC; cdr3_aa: CAWRKWTRTDYGYTF
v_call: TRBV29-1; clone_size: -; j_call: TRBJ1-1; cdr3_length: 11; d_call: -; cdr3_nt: TGCAGCGCCCAGAGGCACACTGAAGCTTTCTTT; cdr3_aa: CSAQRHTEAFF
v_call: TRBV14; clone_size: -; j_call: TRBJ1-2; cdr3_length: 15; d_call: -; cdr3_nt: TGTGCCAGCAGCCAAGATCTCACAGGACCCTATGGCTACACCTTC; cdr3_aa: CASSQDLTGPYGYTF
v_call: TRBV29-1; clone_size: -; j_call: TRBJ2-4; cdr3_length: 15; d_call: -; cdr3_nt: TGCAGCGTTGCCCCCGGGGGTTCGGCCAAAAACATTCAGTACTTC; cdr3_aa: CSVAPGGSAKNIQYF
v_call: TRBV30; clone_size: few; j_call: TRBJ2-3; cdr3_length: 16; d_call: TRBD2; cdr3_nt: TGTGCCTGGAGTCCCTATAGCGGGGGCCTCACAGATACGCAGTATTTT; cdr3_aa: CAWSPYSGGLTDTQYF
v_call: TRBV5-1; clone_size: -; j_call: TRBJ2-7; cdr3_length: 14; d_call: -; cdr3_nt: TGCGCCAGTTCCACCACGGAGAGCTCCTACGAGCAGTACTTC; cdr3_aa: CASSTTESSYEQYF
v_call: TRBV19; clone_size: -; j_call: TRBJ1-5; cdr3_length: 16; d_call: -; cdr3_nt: TGTGCCAGTAGTCCCACACCACCGGGAAGAGGTCAGCCCCAGCATTTT; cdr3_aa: CASSPTPPGRGQPQHF
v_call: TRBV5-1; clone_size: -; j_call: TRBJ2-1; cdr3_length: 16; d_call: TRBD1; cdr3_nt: TGCGCCAGCAGCTTGGGGCAGGGGGCTTCCTACAATGAGCAGTTCTTC; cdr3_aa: CASSLGQGASYNEQFF
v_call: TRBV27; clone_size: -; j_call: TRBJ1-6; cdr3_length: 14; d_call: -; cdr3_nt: TGTGCCGGGCCCGAGGGATCCTATAATTCACCCCTCCACTTT; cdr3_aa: CAGPEGSYNSPLHF
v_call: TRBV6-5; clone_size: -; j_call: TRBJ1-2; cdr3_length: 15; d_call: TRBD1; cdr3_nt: TGTGCCAGCAGTCCAACCGGGACAGCAAACTATGGCTACACCTTC; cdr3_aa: CASSPTGTANYGYTF
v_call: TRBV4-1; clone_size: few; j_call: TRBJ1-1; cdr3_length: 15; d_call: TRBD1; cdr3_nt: TGCGCCAGCAGCCAATTTGGGACAGCTAACACTGAAGCTTTCTTT; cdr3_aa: CASSQFGTANTEAFF
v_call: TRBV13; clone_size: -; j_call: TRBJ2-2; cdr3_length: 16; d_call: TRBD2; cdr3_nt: TGTGCCAGCAGCTCCCCGGGGGGACCGAACACCGGGGAGCTGTTTTTT; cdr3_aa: CASSSPGGPNTGELFF
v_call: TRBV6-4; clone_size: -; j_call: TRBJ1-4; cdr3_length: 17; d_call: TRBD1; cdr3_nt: TGTGCCAGCAGTGACCCCGGACAGGGAAGAACTAATGAAAAACTGTTTTTT; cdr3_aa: CASSDPGQGRTNEKLFF
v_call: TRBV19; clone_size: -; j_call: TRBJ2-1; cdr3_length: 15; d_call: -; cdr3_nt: TGTGCCAGTAGTGCTGGAGGGGGCCCCTACAATGAGCAGTTCTTC; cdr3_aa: CASSAGGGPYNEQFF
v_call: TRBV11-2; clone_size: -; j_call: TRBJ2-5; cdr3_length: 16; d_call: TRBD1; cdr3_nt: TGTGCCAGCAGCTTAGACAGGGGGCGGACGCAAGAGACCCAGTACTTC; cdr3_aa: CASSLDRGRTQETQYF
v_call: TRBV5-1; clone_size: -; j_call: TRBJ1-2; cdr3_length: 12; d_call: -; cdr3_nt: TGCGCCAGCAGCTCTAACAGGGATGGCTACACCTTC; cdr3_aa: CASSSNRDGYTF
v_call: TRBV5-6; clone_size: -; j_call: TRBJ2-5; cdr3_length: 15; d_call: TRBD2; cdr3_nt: TGTGCCAGCAGCGGTTATGGACTAGCCGGGGAGACCCAGTACTTC; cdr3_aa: CASSGYGLAGETQYF
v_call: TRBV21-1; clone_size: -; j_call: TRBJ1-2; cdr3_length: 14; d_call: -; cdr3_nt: TGTGCCAGCAGCCCAACTGACAAGAAATATGGCTACACCTTC; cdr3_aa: CASSPTDKKYGYTF
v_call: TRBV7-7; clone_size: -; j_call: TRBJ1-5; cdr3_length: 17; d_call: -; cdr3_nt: TGTGCTAGCAGACCTCCGCGGAGTAGACAGGGCAATCAGCCCCAGCATTTT; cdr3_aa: CASRPPRSRQGNQPQHF
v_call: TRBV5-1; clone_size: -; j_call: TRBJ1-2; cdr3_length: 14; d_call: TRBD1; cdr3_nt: TGCGCCAGCAGCTTGGCAGGGGGCGGCTATGGCTACACCTTC; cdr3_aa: CASSLAGGGYGYTF
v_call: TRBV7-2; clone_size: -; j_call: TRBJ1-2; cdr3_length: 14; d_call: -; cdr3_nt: TGTGCCAGCAGCCAGAATAAACCGGGTAACGGCTACACCTTC; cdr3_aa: CASSQNKPGNGYTF
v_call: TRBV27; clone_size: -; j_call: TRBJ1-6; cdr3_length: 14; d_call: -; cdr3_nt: TGTGCCAGCAGTTCTGTCGTGACAGTCTCACCCCTCCACTTT; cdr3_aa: CASSSVVTVSPLHF
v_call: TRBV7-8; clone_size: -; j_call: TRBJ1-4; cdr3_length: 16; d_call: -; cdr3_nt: TGTGCCAGCAGCTTAGCTATATTTACAACTAATGAAAAACTGTTTTTT; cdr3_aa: CASSLAIFTTNEKLFF
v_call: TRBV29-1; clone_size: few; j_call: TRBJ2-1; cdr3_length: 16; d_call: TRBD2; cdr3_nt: TGCAGCGTTGAAGGAGTAAGACTAGCGGGGGGGGATGAGCAGTTCTTC; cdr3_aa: CSVEGVRLAGGDEQFF
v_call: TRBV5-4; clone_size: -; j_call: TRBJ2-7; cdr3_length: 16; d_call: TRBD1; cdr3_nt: TGTGCCAGCAGCTCGCCCCCGGGACAGGGGAGGGGTGAGCAGTACTTC; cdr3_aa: CASSSPPGQGRGEQYF